A single sample gave rise to the 6 T cell receptor beta chains below, sequenced in a study of T cell responses to AZD1222 COVID-19 vaccine. The table came from immunoSEQ multiplex PCR; TCRdb's copy has only in-frame clones and leaves some out. This repertoire shows 150,000 to 200,000 clones, about 92% found once; its top ten account for around 0.98%. Source: peripheral blood, taken 28 days after the second AZD1222 dose. These receptors originate from an adult who received the AZD1222 COVID-19 vaccine.

CDR3 coding DNA: TGTGCCAGCAGTGAAAGGGGCACTGAAGCTTTCTTT. It translates to CASSERGTEAFF. This chain connects TRBV2 to TRBJ1-1; a possible D gene is TRBD1 (5 bases). CDR3 length: 12 amino acids. Trimming took 2 bases from V and 4 from J, leaving 5 bases between them. From germline, CDR1 is SNHLY and CDR2 FYNNEI. Full variable domain (outside the CDR3, taken from reference TRBV2 and TRBJ1-1): EPEVTQTPSHQVTQMGQEVILRCVPISNHLYFYWYRQILGQKVEFLVSFYNNEISEKSEIFDDQFSVERPDGSNFTLKIRSTKLEDSAMYFCASSERGTEAFFGQGTRLTVV.

The chain couples TRBV11-2 to TRBJ1-4; the D gene is possibly TRBD1 (5 bases). CDR1 and CDR2 (germline): SGHAT, FQNNGV. CDR3 length equals 12 residues. V was trimmed by 10 bases and J by 7 bases, leaving 13 bases between them. CDR3 sequence: CATSPGGEKLFF. The CDR3 DNA is TGTGCCACCTCTCCGGGGGGTGAAAAACTGTTTTTT.

The genes are TRBV2 and TRBJ1-5; tentatively, D is TRBD1 (6 bases). Germline V CDR1 and CDR2: SNHLY, FYNNEI. Trimming shortened V by 1 base and J by 6 bases, and 10 bases separated the two germline ends. The CDR3 consists of 14 residues. The CDR3 DNA reads TGTGCCAGCAGTGAAGACAGGGTAAGTCAGCCCCAGCATTTT. This translates into CASSEDRVSQPQHF.

CDR3 DNA sequence: TGCGCCAGCAGCCCGCGGACAGCCTATGGCTACACCTTC. As protein: CASSPRTAYGYTF. The chain links TRBV5-1 to TRBJ1-2, with a possible D match to TRBD1 (6 bases). V was cut by 4 bases and J by 4 bases, with 11 bases left in between. Germline lookup yields CDR1 SGHRS and CDR2 YFSETQ. The CDR3 runs 13 residues.

Written as DNA, the CDR3 is TGTGCCAGCAGCGTAGCGGGGGGGCGCGGGACTGAAGCTTTCTTT. Protein product: CASSVAGGRGTEAFF. V and J are TRBV9 and TRBJ1-1; a possible D gene is TRBD1 (6 bases). CDR3 length: 15 residues. In germline, CDR1 is SGDLS, CDR2 YYNGEE. Trimming cost V 0 bases and J 5 bases, with 14 bases left between them.

The chain recombines TRBV11-2 with TRBJ1-6; D might be TRBD1 (5 bases). Germline CDR1 SGHAT, CDR2 FQNNGV. This CDR3 has 15 residues. The germline V and J ends were trimmed by 4 bases and 7 bases, with 14 bases remaining between them. CDR3 protein: CASSSSWGVNSPLHF. The CDR3 bases are TGTGCCAGCAGCTCTAGCTGGGGGGTAAATTCACCCCTCCACTTT.